The clone carrying this T cell receptor (beta chain) has just a few counts. The patients, who ranged from 18 to 65 in age, presented with newly diagnosed hyperthyroidism lasting under 2 months. Orbital computed tomography, thyroid ultrasound, serum thyroxine and TRAb, and clinical symptoms together informed the diagnoses. Germline V gene lookup returns CDR1 MDHEN and CDR2 SYDVKM. With 7 bases clipped from V and 5 bases from J, the junction kept 11 bases outside the gene matches. This CDR3 contains 14 residues. The investigators amplified TCR beta CDR3 regions from RNA transcripts. RT-PCR in the first round (using the HTBI primer set) targeted the TCR CDR3. TCRdb redid the calling of the multiplex PCR reads with MiXCR, one entry per CDR3 protein. The sample holds over 700,000 distinct CDR3 sequences, approximately 36% seen once. This sample is drawn from a study of T cells in Graves' hyperthyroidism and ophthalmopathy.

The sequenced sample consisted of blood. The chain is built from TRBV28 and TRBJ2-7; 7 bases map to TRBD1. This receptor was obtained from a woman aged 35 to 49 with Graves' hyperthyroidism. In DNA, the CDR3 is TGTGCCAGCATTCCTACAGGGGAGCTGGACGAGCAGTACTTC. It specifies CASIPTGELDEQYF.